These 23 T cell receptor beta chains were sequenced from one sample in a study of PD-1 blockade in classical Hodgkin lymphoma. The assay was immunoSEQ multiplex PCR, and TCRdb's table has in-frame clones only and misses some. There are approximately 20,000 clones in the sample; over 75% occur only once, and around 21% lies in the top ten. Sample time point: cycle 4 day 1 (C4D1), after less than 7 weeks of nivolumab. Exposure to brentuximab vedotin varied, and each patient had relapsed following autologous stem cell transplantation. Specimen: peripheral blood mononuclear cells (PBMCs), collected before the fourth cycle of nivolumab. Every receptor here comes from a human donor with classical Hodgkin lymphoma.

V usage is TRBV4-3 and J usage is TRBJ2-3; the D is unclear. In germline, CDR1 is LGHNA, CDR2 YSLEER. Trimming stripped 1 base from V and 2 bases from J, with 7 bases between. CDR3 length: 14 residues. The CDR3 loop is CASSQVSFTDTQYF. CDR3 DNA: TGCGCCAGCAGCCAAGTATCCTTCACAGATACGCAGTATTTT.

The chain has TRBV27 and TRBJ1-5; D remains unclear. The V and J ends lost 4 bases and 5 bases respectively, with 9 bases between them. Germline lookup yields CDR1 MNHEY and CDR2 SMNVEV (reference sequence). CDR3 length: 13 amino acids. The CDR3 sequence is CASSSAVYQPQHF. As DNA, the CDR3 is TGTGCCAGCAGTTCAGCGGTTTATCAGCCCCAGCATTTT.

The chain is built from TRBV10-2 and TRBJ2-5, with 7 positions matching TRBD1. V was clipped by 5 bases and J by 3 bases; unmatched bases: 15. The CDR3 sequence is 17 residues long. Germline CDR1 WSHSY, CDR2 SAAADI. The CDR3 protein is CASSTSGTARGKETQYF. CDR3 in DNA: TGCGCCAGCAGTACCTCCGGGACAGCCAGGGGAAAAGAGACCCAGTACTTC.

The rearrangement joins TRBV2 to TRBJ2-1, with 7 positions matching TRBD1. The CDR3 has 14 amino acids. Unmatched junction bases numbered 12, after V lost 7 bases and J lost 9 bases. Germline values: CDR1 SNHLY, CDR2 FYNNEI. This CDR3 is CASTPRDSRSEQFF. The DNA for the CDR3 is TGTGCCAGCACCCCAAGGGACAGCCGCTCTGAGCAGTTCTTC.

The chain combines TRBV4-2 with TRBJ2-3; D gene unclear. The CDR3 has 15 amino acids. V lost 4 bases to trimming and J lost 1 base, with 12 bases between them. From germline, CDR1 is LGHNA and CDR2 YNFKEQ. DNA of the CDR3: TGTGCCAGCAGCCCTCTCCTAGGCGGCACAGATACGCAGTATTTT. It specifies CASSPLLGGTDTQYF.

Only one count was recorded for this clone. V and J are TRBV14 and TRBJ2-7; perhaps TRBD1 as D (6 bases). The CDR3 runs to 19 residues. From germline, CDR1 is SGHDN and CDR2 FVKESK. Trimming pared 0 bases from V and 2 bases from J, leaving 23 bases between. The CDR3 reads CASSQERVTGHLLTYEQYF. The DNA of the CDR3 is TGTGCCAGCAGCCAAGAGAGAGTAACGGGACATCTCCTTACCTACGAGCAGTACTTC.

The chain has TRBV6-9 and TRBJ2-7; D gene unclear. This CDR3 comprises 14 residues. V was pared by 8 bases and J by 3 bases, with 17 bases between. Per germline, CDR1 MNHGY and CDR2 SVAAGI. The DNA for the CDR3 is TGTGCCAGCCTCTGGGCATTGGGTTTCTACGAGCAGTACTTC. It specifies CASLWALGFYEQYF.

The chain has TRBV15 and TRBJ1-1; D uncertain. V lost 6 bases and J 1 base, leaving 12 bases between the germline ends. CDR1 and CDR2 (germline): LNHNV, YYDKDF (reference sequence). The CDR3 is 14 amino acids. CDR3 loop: CATSPIPGNTEAFF. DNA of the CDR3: TGTGCCACCAGTCCGATCCCGGGGAACACTGAAGCTTTCTTT.

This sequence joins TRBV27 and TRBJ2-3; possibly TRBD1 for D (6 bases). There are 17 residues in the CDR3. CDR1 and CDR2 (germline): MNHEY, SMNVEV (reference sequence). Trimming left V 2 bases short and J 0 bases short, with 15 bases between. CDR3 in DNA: TGTGCCAGCAGTTTACGAACGCAGGGGCCTAGCACAGATACGCAGTATTTT. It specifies CASSLRTQGPSTDTQYF.

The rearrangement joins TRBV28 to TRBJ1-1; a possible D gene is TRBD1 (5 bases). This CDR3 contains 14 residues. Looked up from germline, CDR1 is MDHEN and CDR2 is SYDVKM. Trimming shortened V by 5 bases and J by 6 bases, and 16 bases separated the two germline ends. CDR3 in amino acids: CASSEQVSGAEAFF. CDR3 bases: TGTGCCAGCAGTGAACAGGTTTCGGGGGCTGAAGCTTTCTTT.

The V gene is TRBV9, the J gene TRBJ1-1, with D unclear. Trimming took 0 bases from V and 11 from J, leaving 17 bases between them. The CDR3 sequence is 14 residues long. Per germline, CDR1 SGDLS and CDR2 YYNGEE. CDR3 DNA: TGTGCCAGCAGCGTAGCCTCCAAGGATTGGTCGGCTTTCTTT. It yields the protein CASSVASKDWSAFF.

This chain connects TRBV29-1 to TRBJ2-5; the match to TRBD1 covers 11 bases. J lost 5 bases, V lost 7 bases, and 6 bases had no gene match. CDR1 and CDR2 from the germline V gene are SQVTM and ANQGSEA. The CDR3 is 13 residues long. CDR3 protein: CSGWTGGRETQYF. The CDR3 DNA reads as TGCAGCGGGTGGACAGGGGGCCGGGAGACCCAGTACTTC.

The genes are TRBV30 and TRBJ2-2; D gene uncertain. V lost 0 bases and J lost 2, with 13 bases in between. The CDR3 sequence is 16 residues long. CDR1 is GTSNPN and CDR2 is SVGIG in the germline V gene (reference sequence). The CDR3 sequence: CAWSVKGGGNTGELFF. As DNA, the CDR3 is TGTGCCTGGAGTGTGAAGGGTGGTGGCAACACCGGGGAGCTGTTTTTT.

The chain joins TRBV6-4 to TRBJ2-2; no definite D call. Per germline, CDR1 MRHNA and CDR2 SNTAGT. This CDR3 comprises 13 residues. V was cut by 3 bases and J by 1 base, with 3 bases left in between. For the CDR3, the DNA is TGTGCCAGCAGTGAGGGGAACACCGGGGAGCTGTTTTTT. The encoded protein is CASSEGNTGELFF.

Here the CDR3 DNA reads TGTGCCAGTAGTTCGACAGCGAGGGACACAGATACGCAGTATTTT. Translating gives CASSSTARDTDTQYF. The J gene is TRBJ2-3, the V gene TRBV19; the D gene could be TRBD1 or TRBD2 (5 bases each). Per the germline V gene, CDR1 is LNHDA and CDR2 is SQIVND (reference sequence). The germline V and J ends were trimmed by 5 bases and 2 bases, with 14 bases remaining between them. The CDR3 extends over 15 amino acids.

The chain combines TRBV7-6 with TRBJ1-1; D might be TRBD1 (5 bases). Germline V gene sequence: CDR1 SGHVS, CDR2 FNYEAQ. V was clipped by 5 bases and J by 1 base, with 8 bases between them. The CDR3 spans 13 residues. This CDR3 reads CASSLQENTEAFF. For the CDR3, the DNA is TGTGCCAGCAGCCTACAGGAGAACACTGAAGCTTTCTTT.

Written as DNA, the CDR3 is TGTGCCAGCAGCCGCGGGAGGGGGCCAGCCGGGGAGCTGTTTTTT. This translates into CASSRGRGPAGELFF. This chain uses TRBV9 with TRBJ2-2; 9 nucleotides line up with TRBD2. Germline V lookup: CDR1 SGDLS, CDR2 YYNGEE. V shed 4 bases, J shed 6 bases, and the junction held 7 bases outside the gene matches. The CDR3 totals 15 residues.

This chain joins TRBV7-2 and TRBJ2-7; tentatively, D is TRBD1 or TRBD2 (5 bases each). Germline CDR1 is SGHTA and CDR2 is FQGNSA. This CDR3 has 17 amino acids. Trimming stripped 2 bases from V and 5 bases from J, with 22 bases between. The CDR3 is CASSLRLKGPRGNEQYF. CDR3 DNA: TGTGCCAGCAGCTTAAGGCTTAAGGGACCGCGAGGGAACGAGCAGTACTTC.

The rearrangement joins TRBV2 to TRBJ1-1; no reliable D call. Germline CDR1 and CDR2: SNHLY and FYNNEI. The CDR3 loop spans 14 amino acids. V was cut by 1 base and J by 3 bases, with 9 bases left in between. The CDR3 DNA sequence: TGTGCCAGCAGTGAAGACCCCTCAGACACTGAAGCTTTCTTT. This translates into CASSEDPSDTEAFF.

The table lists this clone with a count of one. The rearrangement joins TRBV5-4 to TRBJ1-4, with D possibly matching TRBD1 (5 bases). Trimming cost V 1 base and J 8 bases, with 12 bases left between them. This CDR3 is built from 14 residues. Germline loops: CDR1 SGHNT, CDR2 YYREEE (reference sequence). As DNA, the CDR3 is TGTGCCAGCAGCTTGTGGGGGTTTGGGGAAAAACTGTTTTTT. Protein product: CASSLWGFGEKLFF.

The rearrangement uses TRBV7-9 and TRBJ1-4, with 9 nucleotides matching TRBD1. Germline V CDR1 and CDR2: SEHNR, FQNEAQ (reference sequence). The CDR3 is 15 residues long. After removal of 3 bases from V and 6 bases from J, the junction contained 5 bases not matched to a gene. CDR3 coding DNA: TGTGCCAGCAGCTTGACTAGGACAGGGGATGAAAAACTGTTTTTT. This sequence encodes CASSLTRTGDEKLFF.

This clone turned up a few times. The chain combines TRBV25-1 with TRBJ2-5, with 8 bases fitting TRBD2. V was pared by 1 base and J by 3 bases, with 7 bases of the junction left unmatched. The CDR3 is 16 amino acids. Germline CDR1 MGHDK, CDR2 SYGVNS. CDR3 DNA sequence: TGTGCCAGCAGTGAATCGCTAGCGGGCCAGAAAGAGACCCAGTACTTC. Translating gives CASSESLAGQKETQYF.

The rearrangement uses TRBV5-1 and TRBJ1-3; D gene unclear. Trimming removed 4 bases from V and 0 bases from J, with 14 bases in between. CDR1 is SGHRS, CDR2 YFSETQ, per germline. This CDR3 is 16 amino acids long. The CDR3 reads CASSRTPQSSGNTIYF. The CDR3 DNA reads TGCGCCAGCAGCCGCACCCCACAGAGCTCTGGAAACACCATATATTTT. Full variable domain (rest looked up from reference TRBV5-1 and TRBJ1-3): KAGVTQTPRYLIKTRGQQVTLSCSPISGHRSVSWYQQTPGQGLQFLFEYFSETQRNKGNFPGRFSGRQFSNSRSEMNVSTLELGDSALYLCASSRTPQSSGNTIYFGEGSWLTVV.